This TCR beta chain comes out of a study of early T cells in non-severe SARS-CoV-2 infection. In the study overall: Bulk RNA isolated from unsorted whole blood underwent sequencing; chains were not paired.

This clonotype was counted between two and nine times. Its antigen is unknown. Unique molecular identifiers were attached to individual cDNA molecules. TCRdb redid the calling of the 5' RACE reads with MiXCR, one entry per CDR3 protein. Found here are over 55,000 distinct CDR3 sequences, over 7.5% of them singletons; the top ten hold over 8.5%. Looked up from germline, CDR1 is ENHRY and CDR2 is SYGVKD. Trimming removed 3 bases from V and 10 bases from J; junction bases left unmatched: 11. The CDR3 length is 15 residues. Study observations and caveats: CD4 and private specificities were missed by VDJdb matching, which favored anti-spike CD8 responses.

The chain employs TRBV10-3 and TRBJ2-1, with 8 positions matching TRBD2. The clonotype originates from an adult who was a healthcare worker with PCR-confirmed SARS-CoV-2 infection or an uninfected control (not recorded which). Sequences were obtained from whole blood. The CDR3 protein is CAISDMGLGFGEQFF. DNA of the CDR3: TGTGCCATCAGTGATATGGGACTAGGTTTCGGGGAGCAGTTCTTC.